One sample yielded the 21 T cell receptor beta chains listed below, sequenced in a study of shared clonotypes between healthy human individuals. Only in-frame clones appear in the TCRdb table, and some are missing; sequencing was by immunoSEQ multiplex PCR. The profile shows about 2,500,000 clones, roughly 92% of them singletons. Sequencing input: naive CD4+ T cells sorted from blood. Subset meaning: CD45RA+ positively selected. Receptor source: a man aged 18 to 35 in good health.

This chain's CDR3 is CASSLGGVRTGELFF. The CDR3 DNA reads TGTGCCAGCAGCTTGGGAGGGGTGAGGACCGGGGAGCTGTTTTTT. The rearrangement uses TRBV5-4 and TRBJ2-2; either TRBD1 or TRBD2 may supply D (5 bases each). From germline, CDR1 is SGHNT and CDR2 YYREEE (reference sequence). The CDR3 consists of 15 residues. V was clipped by 0 bases and J by 5 bases, with 11 bases between them.

CDR3 amino acids: CASSYVPGHEEKLFF. The CDR3 DNA reads TGTGCCAGCAGCTATGTGCCGGGACATGAGGAAAAACTGTTTTTT. The V gene is TRBV7-9, the J gene TRBJ1-4; D is perhaps TRBD1 (6 bases). The CDR3 covers 15 residues. CDR1 and CDR2 from the germline V gene are SEHNR and FQNEAQ (reference sequence). The germline V and J ends were trimmed by 4 bases and 8 bases, with 17 bases remaining between them.

The chain joins TRBV9 to TRBJ1-1; 12 bases align to TRBD1. The germline V gene encodes CDR1 SGDLS and CDR2 YYNGEE. J was trimmed by 5 bases and V by 3 bases; bases with no gene match: 5. The CDR3 is 15 residues long. The CDR3 DNA sequence: TGTGCCAGCAGCGGAGGGACAGGGGGCGGAACTGAAGCTTTCTTT. This codes for CASSGGTGGGTEAFF.

In its sample, this clone was seen once. The gene calls are TRBV7-2 and TRBJ1-2; perhaps TRBD1 as D (5 bases). The germline V gene has CDR1 SGHTA and CDR2 FQGNSA. Trimming left V 9 bases short and J 3 bases short, with 11 bases between. The CDR3 runs 12 residues. CDR3 nucleotides: TGTGCCAGTGCAGGGTTGGACTATGGCTACACCTTC. Its protein is CASAGLDYGYTF.

The chain links TRBV4-1 to TRBJ2-7, with a possible D match to TRBD1 (6 bases). Germline CDR1 reads MGHRA; CDR2 reads YSYEKL. The CDR3 loop spans 15 amino acids. Trimming removed 2 bases from V and 8 bases from J, with 19 bases in between. The DNA for the CDR3 is TGCGCCAGCAGCCAACCAGATCAGGGGCCACGGAAGCAGTACTTC. Protein sequence: CASSQPDQGPRKQYF.

The V gene is TRBV9, the J gene TRBJ1-2, with TRBD1 identical over 11 bases. The CDR3 covers 17 residues. Trimming took 3 bases from V and 2 from J; bases not matched to a gene: 9. Germline V gives CDR1 SGDLS, CDR2 YYNGEE. The CDR3 DNA sequence: TGTGCCAGCAGCGAACCCGGGACAGGGGGGTTAAACTATGGCTACACCTTC. This codes for CASSEPGTGGLNYGYTF.

The gene calls are TRBV7-6 and TRBJ1-2; D may be TRBD1 (6 bases). V lost 4 bases, J lost 4 bases, and 10 bases lay in between. The CDR3 runs 13 residues. Germline CDR1 reads SGHVS; CDR2 reads FNYEAQ. Here the CDR3 DNA reads TGTGCCAGCAGCTCGGGACAAGGCTATGGCTACACCTTC. It codes for CASSSGQGYGYTF. Based on the CDR3 plus reference TRBV7-6 and TRBJ1-2, the full variable domain is GAGVSQSPRYKVTKRGQDVALRCDPISGHVSLYWYRQALGQGPEFLTYFNYEAQQDKSGLPNDRFSAERPEGSISTLTIQRTEQRDSAMYRCASSSGQGYGYTFGSGTRLTVV.

CDR3 in DNA: TGTGCCACCAGCAGAGGTTCGGGCTTAGCTGGAAACACCATATATTTT. Translated, it gives CATSRGSGLAGNTIYF. This chain links TRBV15 with TRBJ1-3, with no clear D. Trimming took off 1 base at V and 2 bases at J, with 12 bases between the two ends. In germline, CDR1 is LNHNV, CDR2 YYDKDF (reference sequence). The CDR3 covers 16 residues. The whole variable domain, remainder taken from reference TRBV15 and TRBJ1-3, is DAMVIQNPRYQVTQFGKPVTLSCSQTLNHNVMYWYQQKSSQAPKLLFHYYDKDFNNEADTPDNFQSRRPNTSFCFLDIRSPGLGDTAMYLCATSRGSGLAGNTIYFGEGSWLTVV.

The CDR3 sequence is CASSPGGGSGELFF. CDR3 sequence (DNA): TGTGCCAGCAGCCCCGGGGGGGGTTCCGGGGAGCTGTTTTTT. This chain uses TRBV7-6 with TRBJ2-2; 8 nucleotides line up with TRBD2. Germline V lookup: CDR1 SGHVS, CDR2 FNYEAQ. V lost 5 bases to trimming and J lost 6 bases; unmatched junction nucleotides: 5. The CDR3 runs to 14 residues.

The chain has TRBV30 and TRBJ1-4, with no clear D. V was pared by 4 bases and J by 0 bases, with 12 bases between. The germline gives CDR1 GTSNPN, CDR2 SVGIG (reference sequence). The CDR3 runs 15 residues. CDR3 in amino acids: CAWTRKGPTNEKLFF. The CDR3 bases are TGTGCCTGGACTAGGAAAGGCCCAACTAATGAAAAACTGTTTTTT. The whole variable domain, filled in from reference TRBV30 and TRBJ1-4, reads SQTIHQWPATLVQPVGSPLSLECTVEGTSNPNLYWYRQAAGRGLQLLFYSVGIGQISSEVPQNLSASRPQDRQFILSSKKLLLSDSGFYLCAWTRKGPTNEKLFFGSGTQLSVL.

This clone was observed once. The chain uses TRBV6-1 and TRBJ1-5, with 8 bases identical to TRBD1. Germline trimming cut 8 bases from V and 1 base from J; bases unmatched to any gene: 4. Per germline, CDR1 MNHNS and CDR2 SASEGT. The CDR3 has 14 amino acids. CDR3: CASAYRGSNQPQHF. The DNA for the CDR3 is TGTGCCAGCGCGTACAGGGGGAGCAATCAGCCCCAGCATTTT.

V is TRBV19 and J is TRBJ1-5, with TRBD1 as a possible D gene (6 bases). V was cut by 3 bases and J by 5 bases, with 17 bases left in between. CDR3 size: 16 residues. Germline V gene lookup returns CDR1 LNHDA and CDR2 SQIVND (reference sequence). The CDR3: CASSMGGLILHQPQHF. CDR3 coding DNA: TGTGCCAGTAGTATGGGGGGGCTCATACTTCATCAGCCCCAGCATTTT.

About this clone: Other DNA sequences of this sample code for an identical CDR3. The chain links TRBV30 to TRBJ1-5, with 12 bases aligning to TRBD1. J was trimmed by 5 bases and V by 5 bases; bases with no gene match: 1. Germline V CDR1 and CDR2: GTSNPN, SVGIG (reference sequence). This CDR3 region has 13 residues. This chain's CDR3 is CAWGTGGDQPQHF. For the CDR3, the DNA is TGTGCCTGGGGGACAGGGGGCGATCAGCCCCAGCATTTT.

This clone appeared once. V and J are TRBV28 and TRBJ1-6, with 9 bases aligning to TRBD1. Germline V lookup: CDR1 MDHEN, CDR2 SYDVKM. The V gene end was trimmed by 4 bases and the J gene end by 7 bases; junction bases not matched to a gene: 11. CDR3 length equals 17 residues. CDR3 in DNA: TGTGCCAGCAGTTCCGCCGCGACAGGGGGGTTGAATTCACCCCTCCACTTT. Amino acid sequence: CASSSAATGGLNSPLHF.

This clone has a single count. The chain couples TRBV5-1 to TRBJ2-5; the D gene is possibly TRBD2 (7 bases). This CDR3 has 17 residues. CDR1 SGHRS and CDR2 YFSETQ come from the germline V gene. V was pared by 4 bases and J by 4 bases, with 23 bases between. This CDR3 is CASSQTLGGGVAETQYF. The DNA of the CDR3 is TGCGCCAGCAGCCAGACTTTGGGAGGGGGGGTCGCAGAGACCCAGTACTTC. Complete variable domain (other parts from reference TRBV5-1 and TRBJ2-5): KAGVTQTPRYLIKTRGQQVTLSCSPISGHRSVSWYQQTPGQGLQFLFEYFSETQRNKGNFPGRFSGRQFSNSRSEMNVSTLELGDSALYLCASSQTLGGGVAETQYFGPGTRLLVL.

The chain uses TRBV7-6 and TRBJ2-3, with 8 positions matching TRBD2. The J segment lost 1 base and the V segment lost 5 bases, leaving 5 bases of the junction unmatched. The germline V gene has CDR1 SGHVS and CDR2 FNYEAQ. The CDR3 has 15 residues. The CDR3 here is CASSPSGSGTDTQYF. The CDR3 nucleotides read TGTGCCAGCAGCCCGAGCGGGAGTGGCACAGATACGCAGTATTTT.

The rearrangement uses TRBV30 and TRBJ1-4; D gene ambiguous. Germline V gene sequence: CDR1 GTSNPN, CDR2 SVGIG (reference sequence). The CDR3 is made up of 13 amino acids. The V and J ends lost 0 bases and 8 bases respectively, with 10 bases between them. The CDR3: CAWSVSLVEKLFF. The CDR3 DNA reads TGTGCCTGGAGTGTAAGTTTGGTGGAAAAACTGTTTTTT.

The gene calls are TRBV28 and TRBJ2-5; D is perhaps TRBD2 (6 bases). Germline V gene data show CDR1 as MDHEN and CDR2 as SYDVKM. The germline V and J ends were trimmed by 0 bases and 0 bases, with 8 bases remaining between them. The CDR3 length is 15 residues. The CDR3 DNA reads TGTGCCAGCAGTTTATGGGAGGGGAACCAAGAGACCCAGTACTTC. Encoded protein: CASSLWEGNQETQYF.

The V and J genes are TRBV28 and TRBJ1-2; D not resolved. V lost 8 bases, J lost 0 bases, and 7 bases lay in between. The length of the CDR3 is 12 residues. The V gene's germline CDR1 is MDHEN and CDR2 SYDVKM. The CDR3 DNA reads as TGTGCCAGCGGAGAATCTAACTATGGCTACACCTTC. Encoded protein: CASGESNYGYTF.

The chain links TRBV5-1 to TRBJ2-2, with TRBD2 matching over 10 bases. Trimming at V came to 2 bases and at J to 2 bases, leaving 12 bases not matched to a gene. Germline CDR1 reads SGHRS; CDR2 reads YFSETQ. The CDR3 consists of 19 residues. CDR3 nucleotide sequence: TGCGCCAGCAGCTTTGCGCCCTCCCGGACTAGCGGAAACACCGGGGAGCTGTTTTTT. This encodes CASSFAPSRTSGNTGELFF.

This clone was observed once. This chain connects TRBV7-3 to TRBJ1-6; 7 positions agree with TRBD1. The CDR3 spans 15 residues. J was trimmed by 9 bases and V by 3 bases; bases with no gene match: 8. CDR1 and CDR2 from the germline V gene are SGHTA and FQGTGA. The CDR3 region has the DNA TGTGCCAGCAGCTTTCAAGGGGGCCCTAGTTCACCCCTCCACTTT. Protein sequence: CASSFQGGPSSPLHF.